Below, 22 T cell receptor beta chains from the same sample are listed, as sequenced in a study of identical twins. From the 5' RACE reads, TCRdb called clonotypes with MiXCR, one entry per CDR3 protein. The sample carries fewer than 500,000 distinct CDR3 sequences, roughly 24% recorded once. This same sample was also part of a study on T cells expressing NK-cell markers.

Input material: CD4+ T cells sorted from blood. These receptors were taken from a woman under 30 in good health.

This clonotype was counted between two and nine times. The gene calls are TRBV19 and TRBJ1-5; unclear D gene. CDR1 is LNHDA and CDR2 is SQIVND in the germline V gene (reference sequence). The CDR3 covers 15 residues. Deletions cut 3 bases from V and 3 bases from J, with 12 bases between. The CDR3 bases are TGTGCCAGTAGTATCGGGTTACAGTACAATCAGCCCCAGCATTTT. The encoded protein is CASSIGLQYNQPQHF.

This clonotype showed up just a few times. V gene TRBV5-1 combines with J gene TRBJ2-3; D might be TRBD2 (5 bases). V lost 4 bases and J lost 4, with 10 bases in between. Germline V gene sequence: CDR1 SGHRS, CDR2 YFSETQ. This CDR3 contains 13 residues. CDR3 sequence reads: CASSRGRSDTQYF. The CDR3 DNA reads TGCGCCAGCAGCCGAGGGCGTTCAGATACGCAGTATTTT.

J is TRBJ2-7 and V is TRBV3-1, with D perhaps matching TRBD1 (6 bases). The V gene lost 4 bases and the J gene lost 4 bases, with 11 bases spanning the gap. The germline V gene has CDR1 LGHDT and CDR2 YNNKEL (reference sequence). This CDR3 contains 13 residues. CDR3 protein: CASSPTGRYEQYF. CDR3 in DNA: TGTGCCAGCAGCCCTACAGGGAGATACGAGCAGTACTTC.

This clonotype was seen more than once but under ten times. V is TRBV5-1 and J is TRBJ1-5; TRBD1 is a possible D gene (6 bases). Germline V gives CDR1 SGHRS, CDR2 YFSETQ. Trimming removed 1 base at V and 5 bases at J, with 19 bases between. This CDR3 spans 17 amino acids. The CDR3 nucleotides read TGCGCCAGCAGCTTGACGGCCGGGGCAGGGGAAGATCAGCCCCAGCATTTT. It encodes CASSLTAGAGEDQPQHF.

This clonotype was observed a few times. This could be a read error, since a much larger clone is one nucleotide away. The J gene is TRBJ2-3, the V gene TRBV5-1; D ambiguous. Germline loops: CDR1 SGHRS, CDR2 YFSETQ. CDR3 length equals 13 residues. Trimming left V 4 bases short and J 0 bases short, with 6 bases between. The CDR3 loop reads CASSMTSTDTQYF. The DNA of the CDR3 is TGCGCCAGCAGCATGACTAGCACAGATACGCAGTATTTT.

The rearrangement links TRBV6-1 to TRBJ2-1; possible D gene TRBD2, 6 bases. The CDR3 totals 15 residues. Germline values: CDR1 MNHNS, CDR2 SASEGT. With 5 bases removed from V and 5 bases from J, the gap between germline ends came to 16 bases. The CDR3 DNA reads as TGTGCCAGCAGTCCCCCGGGCGGGGCGAACAATGAGCAGTTCTTC. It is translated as CASSPPGGANNEQFF.

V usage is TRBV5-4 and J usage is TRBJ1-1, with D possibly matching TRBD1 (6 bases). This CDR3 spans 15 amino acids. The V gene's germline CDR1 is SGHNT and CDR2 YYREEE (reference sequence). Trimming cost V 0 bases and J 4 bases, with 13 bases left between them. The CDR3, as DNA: TGTGCCAGCAGCTTGGCAGGGGCTGACTTCACTGAAGCTTTCTTT. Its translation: CASSLAGADFTEAFF.

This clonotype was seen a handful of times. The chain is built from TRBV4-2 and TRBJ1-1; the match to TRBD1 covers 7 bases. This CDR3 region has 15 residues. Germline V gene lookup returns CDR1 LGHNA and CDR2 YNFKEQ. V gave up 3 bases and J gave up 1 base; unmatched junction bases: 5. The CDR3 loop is CASSQETGRNTEAFF. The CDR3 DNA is TGTGCCAGCAGCCAGGAGACAGGGCGGAACACTGAAGCTTTCTTT.

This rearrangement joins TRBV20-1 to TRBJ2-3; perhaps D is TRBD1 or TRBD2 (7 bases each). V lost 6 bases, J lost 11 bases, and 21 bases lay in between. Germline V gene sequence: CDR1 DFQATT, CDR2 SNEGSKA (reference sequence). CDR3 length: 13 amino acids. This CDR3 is CSATGLAVPWQYF. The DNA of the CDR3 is TGCAGTGCGACAGGGCTAGCGGTCCCCTGGCAGTATTTT.

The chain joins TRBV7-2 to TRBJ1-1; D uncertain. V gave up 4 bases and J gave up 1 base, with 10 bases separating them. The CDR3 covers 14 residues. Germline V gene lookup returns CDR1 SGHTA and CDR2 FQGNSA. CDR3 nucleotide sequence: TGTGCCAGCAGCTATAGAGTCGCGAACACTGAAGCTTTCTTT. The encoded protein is CASSYRVANTEAFF.

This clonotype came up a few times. CDR3 in amino acids: CSARDLTRGPGYEQYF. The CDR3 nucleotides read TGCAGTGCTAGAGATTTGACTCGGGGTCCCGGCTACGAGCAGTACTTC. The chain employs TRBV20-1 and TRBJ2-7; tentatively, D is TRBD2 (5 bases). Germline V lookup: CDR1 DFQATT, CDR2 SNEGSKA (reference sequence). The CDR3 totals 16 residues. Deletions cut 0 bases from V and 3 bases from J, with 18 bases between.

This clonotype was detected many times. In DNA form, the CDR3 reads TGTGCCAGCAGTACAGGGGGGTCTGGAAACACCATATATTTT. It codes for CASSTGGSGNTIYF. The chain is built from TRBV12-3 or TRBV12-4 and TRBJ1-3, with TRBD1 identical over 8 bases. The CDR3 spans 14 residues. Trimming took 5 bases from V and 1 from J; bases not matched to a gene: 1.

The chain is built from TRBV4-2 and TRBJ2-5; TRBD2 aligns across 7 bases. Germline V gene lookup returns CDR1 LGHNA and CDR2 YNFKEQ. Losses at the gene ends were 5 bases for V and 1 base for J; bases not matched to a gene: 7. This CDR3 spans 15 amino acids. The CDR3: CASSAELATQETQYF. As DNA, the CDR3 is TGTGCCAGCAGCGCCGAACTAGCGACCCAAGAGACCCAGTACTTC.

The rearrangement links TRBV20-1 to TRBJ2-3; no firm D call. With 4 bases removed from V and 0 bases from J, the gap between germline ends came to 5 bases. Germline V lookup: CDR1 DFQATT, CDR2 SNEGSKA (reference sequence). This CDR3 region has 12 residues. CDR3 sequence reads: CSATDSTDTQYF. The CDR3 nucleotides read TGCAGTGCTACGGACAGCACAGATACGCAGTATTTT.

This CDR3 reads CSATGLAVHEQFF. CDR3 DNA sequence: TGCAGTGCTACCGGACTAGCAGTCCATGAGCAGTTCTTC. The chain has TRBV20-1 and TRBJ2-1, with 8 bases identical to TRBD2. The CDR3 has 13 residues. Trimming cost V 4 bases and J 8 bases; bases outside gene matches: 7. The germline V gene has CDR1 DFQATT and CDR2 SNEGSKA (reference sequence).

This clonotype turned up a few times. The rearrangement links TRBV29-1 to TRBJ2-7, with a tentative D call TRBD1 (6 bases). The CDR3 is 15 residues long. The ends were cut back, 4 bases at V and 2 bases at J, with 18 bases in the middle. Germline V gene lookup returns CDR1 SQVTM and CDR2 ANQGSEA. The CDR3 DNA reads TGCAGCGTTGGGGCCCGCCAGGGGAGCCCCTACGAGCAGTACTTC. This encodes CSVGARQGSPYEQYF.

The CDR3 sequence: CAGSAGGELFF. The CDR3 coding sequence is TGTGCCGGCTCCGCTGGCGGGGAGCTGTTTTTT. The rearrangement joins TRBV6-6 to TRBJ2-2; no clear D. This CDR3 has 11 amino acids. Trimming shortened V by 11 bases and J by 7 bases, and 11 bases separated the two germline ends. Germline V lookup: CDR1 MNHNY, CDR2 SVGAGI (reference sequence).

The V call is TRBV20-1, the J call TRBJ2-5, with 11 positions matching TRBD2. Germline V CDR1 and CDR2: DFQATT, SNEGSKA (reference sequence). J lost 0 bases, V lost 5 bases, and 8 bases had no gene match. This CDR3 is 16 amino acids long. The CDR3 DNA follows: TGCAGTGCTCCTCGACCGACTAGCGGGAACCAAGAGACCCAGTACTTC. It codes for CSAPRPTSGNQETQYF.

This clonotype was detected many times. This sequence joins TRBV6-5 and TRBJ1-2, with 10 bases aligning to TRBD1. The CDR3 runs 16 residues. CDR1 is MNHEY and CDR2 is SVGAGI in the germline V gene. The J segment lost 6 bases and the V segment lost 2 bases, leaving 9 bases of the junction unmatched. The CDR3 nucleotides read TGTGCCAGCAGTTACCAACTCTCGACAGGGGGCAATGGCTACACCTTC. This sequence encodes CASSYQLSTGGNGYTF.

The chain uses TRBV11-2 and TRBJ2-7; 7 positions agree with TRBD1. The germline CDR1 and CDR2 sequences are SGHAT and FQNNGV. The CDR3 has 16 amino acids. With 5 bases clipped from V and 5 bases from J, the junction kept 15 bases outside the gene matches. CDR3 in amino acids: CASSERGRGGFDEQYF. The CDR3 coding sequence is TGTGCCAGCAGCGAGAGGGGGCGAGGGGGCTTCGACGAGCAGTACTTC.

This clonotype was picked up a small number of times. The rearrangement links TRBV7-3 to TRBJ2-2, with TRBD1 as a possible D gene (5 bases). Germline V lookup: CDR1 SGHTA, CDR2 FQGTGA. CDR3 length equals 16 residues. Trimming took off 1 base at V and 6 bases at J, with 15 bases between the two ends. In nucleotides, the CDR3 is TGTGCCAGCAGCTTAATGTTCCTAGGGGCCGCCGGGGAGCTGTTTTTT. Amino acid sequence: CASSLMFLGAAGELFF.

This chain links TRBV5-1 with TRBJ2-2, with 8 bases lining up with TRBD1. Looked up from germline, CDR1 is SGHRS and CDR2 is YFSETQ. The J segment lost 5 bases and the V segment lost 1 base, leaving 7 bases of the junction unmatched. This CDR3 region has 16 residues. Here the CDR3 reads CASSLRTRGQTGELFF. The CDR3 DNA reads TGCGCCAGCAGCTTGAGGACCAGGGGGCAGACCGGGGAGCTGTTTTTT.